Listed below are T cell receptor beta chains from one sample, sequenced in a study of blood T cells in healthy people across ages. A single record per CDR3 protein comes from TCRdb applying MiXCR to the 5' RACE reads. This sample carries about a million distinct CDR3 sequences, around 48% of them seen once, and the ten largest clones take roughly an eighth. The specimen was blood. Source of these receptors: a man aged 25-45 years in good health. The conserved cysteine and the conserved F or W are not part of the CDR3 here. Size is omitted from some rows. Given values are once, few, many or a class for expanded clones.

clone size: -; V gene: TRBV3-1; CDR3 protein: ASSRFSGGEQF
clone size: few; V gene: TRBV6-5; CDR3 protein: ASSYRGGAGQPQH
clone size: -; V gene: TRBV9; CDR3 protein: ASSQDRAHSPLH
clone size: -; V gene: TRBV29-1; CDR3 protein: SVEGLAASYEQY
clone size: -; V gene: TRBV29-1; CDR3 protein: SVIGLAGGPFTDTQY
clone size: -; V gene: TRBV6-2/TRBV6-3; CDR3 protein: ASSLNGQFYEQY
clone size: few; V gene: TRBV3-1; CDR3 protein: ASSQGPGAQPQH
clone size: -; V gene: TRBV5-5; CDR3 protein: ASSLEREGWETQY
clone size: -; V gene: TRBV4-3; CDR3 protein: ASSQDNPSGGAKSETQY
clone size: -; V gene: TRBV13; CDR3 protein: ASSLVGVGGYEQY
clone size: once; V gene: TRBV11-3; CDR3 protein: ASSWTADRATQY
clone size: -; V gene: TRBV30; CDR3 protein: AWSKRVGGTQETQY
clone size: few; V gene: TRBV28; CDR3 protein: ASRYSGGAGEQY
clone size: once; V gene: TRBV7-3; CDR3 protein: ASSPLKTDNEQF
clone size: -; V gene: TRBV29-1; CDR3 protein: SVEDSTGASGILNIQY
clone size: -; V gene: TRBV6-6; CDR3 protein: ASSYSGDLSTDTQY
clone size: -; V gene: TRBV30; CDR3 protein: AWSGGTGGSEAF
clone size: -; V gene: TRBV5-1; CDR3 protein: ASSLGTSGGRDTQY
clone size: -; V gene: TRBV7-9; CDR3 protein: ASRNPTGGWYGYT
clone size: -; V gene: TRBV30; CDR3 protein: AWRHSVDSKNIQY
clone size: few; V gene: TRBV20-1; CDR3 protein: SAPLVYTAYEQY
clone size: -; V gene: TRBV10-3; CDR3 protein: AISGPRQGAQETQY
clone size: -; V gene: TRBV4-2; CDR3 protein: ASSPTAGGGAYSNQPQH
clone size: few; V gene: TRBV7-9; CDR3 protein: ASSFTWPGYEQY
clone size: -; V gene: TRBV6-1; CDR3 protein: ASSGSGGAKDTQY
clone size: -; V gene: TRBV7-9; CDR3 protein: ASSSRRHGTVFMSDTQY
clone size: -; V gene: TRBV15; CDR3 protein: ATSRVADPTYEQY
clone size: few; V gene: TRBV4-3; CDR3 protein: ASSQDGGSVTEAF
clone size: -; V gene: TRBV4-3; CDR3 protein: ASSQDSGGWSDTQY
clone size: -; V gene: TRBV28; CDR3 protein: ASRPLQGGGTEAF
clone size: -; V gene: TRBV2; CDR3 protein: ASRPTGQTNTEAF
clone size: -; V gene: TRBV5-1; CDR3 protein: ASSLMQDTQY
clone size: few; V gene: TRBV27; CDR3 protein: ASSLNGQRGSDTQY
clone size: -; V gene: TRBV29-1; CDR3 protein: SVERTGFSGYT
clone size: -; V gene: TRBV10-3; CDR3 protein: AVNGQGLYEQY
clone size: few; V gene: TRBV7-6; CDR3 protein: ASSATGRTEAF
clone size: -; V gene: TRBV4-1; CDR3 protein: ASSQALAHNNEQF
clone size: -; V gene: TRBV7-9; CDR3 protein: ASSLAVGMNTEAF
clone size: few; V gene: TRBV6-2/TRBV6-3; CDR3 protein: ASLGQGHNQPQH
clone size: -; V gene: TRBV10-3; CDR3 protein: AISEVRSEAF
clone size: -; V gene: TRBV9; CDR3 protein: ASSLAGGGVTYNEQY
clone size: -; V gene: TRBV20-1; CDR3 protein: SAPGVGNEPLH
clone size: -; V gene: TRBV5-1; CDR3 protein: ASSLELAGATDTQY
clone size: -; V gene: TRBV29-1; CDR3 protein: SVDTTGGPGYEQY
clone size: once; V gene: TRBV29-1; CDR3 protein: SVDQGENTEAS
clone size: -; V gene: TRBV4-1; CDR3 protein: ASSQEAGSGGELF
clone size: many; V gene: TRBV10-2; CDR3 protein: ASGSGTGPQETQY
clone size: -; V gene: TRBV7-2; CDR3 protein: ASSASLGALSYEQY
clone size: few; V gene: TRBV4-1; CDR3 protein: ASSHASGGPSSTDTQY